Listed below are T cell receptor beta chains from one sample, sequenced in a study of beta chain features in type 1 diabetes. The method was immunoSEQ multiplex PCR; TCRdb's version includes in-frame clones alone and lacks a portion of them. The sample carries around 250,000 clones, 24% recorded once. Material for sequencing was naive CD4+ T cells from blood. These receptors were obtained from a woman aged 25 to 39 with type 1 diabetes. The CDR3 runs from the conserved cysteine through the conserved F or W. A D gene is named only where the DNA matches it firmly. Not all rows give a size; the values are once, few, many and, for expanded clones, a class.

d_gene: NA
v_gene: TRBV7-3
j_gene: TRBJ1-1
abundance: NA
CDR3aa: CASSLRAGKNTEAFF
CDR3nt: TGTGCCAGCAGCTTAAGGGCAGGGAAGAACACTGAAGCTTTCTTT

d_gene: TRBD2
v_gene: TRBV4-1
j_gene: TRBJ2-7
abundance: NA
CDR3aa: CASSQGTSGNYEQYF
CDR3nt: TGCGCCAGCAGCCAGGGGACTAGCGGGAACTACGAGCAGTACTTC

d_gene: TRBD2
v_gene: TRBV5-1
j_gene: TRBJ2-1
abundance: NA
CDR3aa: CASSSGTSGNNEQFF
CDR3nt: TGCGCCAGCAGCTCCGGGACTAGCGGGAATAATGAGCAGTTCTTC

d_gene: TRBD1
v_gene: TRBV18
j_gene: TRBJ1-2
abundance: NA
CDR3aa: CASSPRDSLNYGYTF
CDR3nt: TGTGCCAGCTCACCCCGGGACAGCCTTAACTATGGCTACACCTTC

d_gene: TRBD2
v_gene: TRBV7-6
j_gene: TRBJ2-5
abundance: NA
CDR3aa: CASSSLAGGKETQYF
CDR3nt: TGTGCCAGCAGCTCCTTAGCGGGGGGCAAAGAGACCCAGTACTTC

d_gene: TRBD2
v_gene: TRBV30
j_gene: TRBJ2-3
abundance: NA
CDR3aa: CAWSTSGTADTQYF
CDR3nt: TGTGCCTGGAGCACTAGCGGGACTGCAGATACGCAGTATTTT

d_gene: TRBD1
v_gene: TRBV6-5
j_gene: TRBJ2-5
abundance: NA
CDR3aa: CASSWDRGQETQYF
CDR3nt: TGTGCCAGCAGTTGGGACAGGGGGCAAGAGACCCAGTACTTC

d_gene: TRBD2
v_gene: TRBV18
j_gene: TRBJ2-1
abundance: NA
CDR3aa: CASSPTGLAGNEQFF
CDR3nt: TGTGCCAGCTCACCAACTGGACTAGCGGGTAATGAGCAGTTCTTC

d_gene: TRBD1
v_gene: TRBV30
j_gene: TRBJ2-3
abundance: NA
CDR3aa: CAWSWGTGGDTQYF
CDR3nt: TGTGCCTGGAGTTGGGGGACAGGGGGCGATACGCAGTATTTT

d_gene: NA
v_gene: TRBV30
j_gene: TRBJ2-1
abundance: NA
CDR3aa: CAWSVRLALVDNEQFF
CDR3nt: TGTGCCTGGAGTGTACGGCTAGCCCTCGTCGATAATGAGCAGTTCTTC

d_gene: TRBD2
v_gene: TRBV7-2
j_gene: TRBJ2-3
abundance: NA
CDR3aa: CASTLLAGVPDTQYF
CDR3nt: TGTGCCAGCACCCTCCTAGCGGGAGTGCCAGATACGCAGTATTTT

d_gene: TRBD1
v_gene: TRBV18
j_gene: TRBJ2-1
abundance: NA
CDR3aa: CASSPRQGADEQFF
CDR3nt: TGTGCCAGCTCACCTCGACAGGGTGCGGATGAGCAGTTCTTC

d_gene: NA
v_gene: TRBV5-4
j_gene: TRBJ1-2
abundance: NA
CDR3aa: CASSTALTGYGYTF
CDR3nt: TGTGCCAGCAGCACCGCCCTAACCGGCTATGGCTACACCTTC

d_gene: TRBD1
v_gene: TRBV28
j_gene: TRBJ2-7
abundance: few
CDR3aa: CASSTPGQGSTYEQYF
CDR3nt: TGTGCCAGCAGTACTCCGGGACAGGGGTCCACCTACGAGCAGTACTTC

d_gene: NA
v_gene: TRBV30
j_gene: TRBJ2-1
abundance: few
CDR3aa: CAWSRNEQFF
CDR3nt: TGTGCCTGGAGTCGCAATGAGCAGTTCTTC

d_gene: NA
v_gene: TRBV6-5
j_gene: TRBJ2-5
abundance: few
CDR3aa: CASSYLEGTETQYF
CDR3nt: TGTGCCAGCAGTTACTTGGAGGGTACGGAGACCCAGTACTTC

d_gene: NA
v_gene: TRBV29-1
j_gene: TRBJ2-1
abundance: NA
CDR3aa: CSVRESSYNEQFF
CDR3nt: TGCAGCGTTAGAGAGAGCTCCTACAATGAGCAGTTCTTC

d_gene: NA
v_gene: TRBV18
j_gene: TRBJ1-5
abundance: NA
CDR3aa: CASSPLQHF
CDR3nt: TGTGCCAGCTCCCCCCTCCAGCATTTT

d_gene: TRBD2
v_gene: TRBV27
j_gene: TRBJ2-5
abundance: few
CDR3aa: CASRRLAFEETQYF
CDR3nt: TGTGCCAGCAGGCGACTAGCTTTCGAAGAGACCCAGTACTTC

d_gene: TRBD1
v_gene: TRBV5-1
j_gene: TRBJ2-1
abundance: NA
CDR3aa: CASSLGTGGYNEQFF
CDR3nt: TGCGCCAGCAGCTTGGGGACAGGGGGCTACAATGAGCAGTTCTTC

d_gene: TRBD2
v_gene: TRBV30
j_gene: TRBJ2-7
abundance: NA
CDR3aa: CAWSPGLAGTYEQYF
CDR3nt: TGTGCCTGGAGTCCGGGACTAGCGGGGACCTACGAGCAGTACTTC

d_gene: TRBD1
v_gene: TRBV5-1
j_gene: TRBJ1-1
abundance: NA
CDR3aa: CASSTGQAGTEAFF
CDR3nt: TGCGCCAGCAGCACCGGACAGGCGGGCACTGAAGCTTTCTTT

d_gene: NA
v_gene: TRBV5-4
j_gene: TRBJ2-3
abundance: NA
CDR3aa: CASSLQLLQMTDTQYF
CDR3nt: TGTGCCAGCAGCTTGCAACTCCTCCAAATGACAGATACGCAGTATTTT

d_gene: TRBD1
v_gene: TRBV6-5
j_gene: TRBJ2-7
abundance: few
CDR3aa: CASSRQGLGEQYF
CDR3nt: TGTGCCAGCAGTCGACAGGGTTTGGGCGAGCAGTACTTC

d_gene: TRBD1
v_gene: TRBV5-1
j_gene: TRBJ1-1
abundance: few
CDR3aa: CASSLQGADTEAFF
CDR3nt: TGCGCCAGCAGCTTGCAGGGGGCAGACACTGAAGCTTTCTTT

d_gene: TRBD2
v_gene: TRBV7-2
j_gene: TRBJ2-3
abundance: NA
CDR3aa: CASSLGGMGTDTQYF
CDR3nt: TGTGCCAGCAGCTTGGGAGGGATGGGCACAGATACGCAGTATTTT

d_gene: TRBD1
v_gene: TRBV18
j_gene: TRBJ2-7
abundance: NA
CDR3aa: CASSSTGARSYEQYF
CDR3nt: TGTGCCAGCTCGTCGACAGGGGCTAGGTCCTACGAGCAGTACTTC

d_gene: TRBD2
v_gene: TRBV27
j_gene: TRBJ2-3
abundance: few
CDR3aa: CASSSGLAGTDTQYF
CDR3nt: TGTGCCAGCAGTTCCGGACTAGCGGGAACAGATACGCAGTATTTT

d_gene: TRBD2
v_gene: TRBV29-1
j_gene: TRBJ2-5
abundance: few
CDR3aa: CSAGDGRAAETQYF
CDR3nt: TGCAGCGCTGGCGACGGGAGGGCCGCCGAGACCCAGTACTTC